Sequencing of this T cell receptor (beta chain) was carried out in a study of cytotoxic CD8 clonotypes in ibrutinib-treated CLL. Study information: Sample averages reached around 270,000 productive templates and 94,082 productive rearrangements. Points from the study as a whole: Clonality showed a rise at ibrutinib response that reversed toward baseline at progression.

Trimming took 7 bases from V and 7 from J; bases not matched to a gene: 13. Germline loops: CDR1 MDHEN, CDR2 SYDVKM. The CDR3 spans 16 residues. Points on this clone: As yet, its antigen is unknown.

PBMCs that had been cryopreserved were the source of about 2 micrograms of genomic DNA for TCR beta libraries. Sequencing was performed with immunoSEQ multiplex PCR; in TCRdb, only in-frame clones are kept and a portion is missing. The sample shows hundreds of thousands of clones, about 64% of them seen only once. V and J are TRBV28 and TRBJ2-2; 9 positions match TRBD1. The source material was PBMCs, sampled after 36 months of ibrutinib treatment. The TCR originated in a human donor with chronic lymphocytic leukemia. CDR3 region: CASTKIGTGKDGELFF. In DNA, the CDR3 is TGTGCCAGCACCAAAATCGGGACAGGGAAGGACGGGGAGCTGTTTTTT.